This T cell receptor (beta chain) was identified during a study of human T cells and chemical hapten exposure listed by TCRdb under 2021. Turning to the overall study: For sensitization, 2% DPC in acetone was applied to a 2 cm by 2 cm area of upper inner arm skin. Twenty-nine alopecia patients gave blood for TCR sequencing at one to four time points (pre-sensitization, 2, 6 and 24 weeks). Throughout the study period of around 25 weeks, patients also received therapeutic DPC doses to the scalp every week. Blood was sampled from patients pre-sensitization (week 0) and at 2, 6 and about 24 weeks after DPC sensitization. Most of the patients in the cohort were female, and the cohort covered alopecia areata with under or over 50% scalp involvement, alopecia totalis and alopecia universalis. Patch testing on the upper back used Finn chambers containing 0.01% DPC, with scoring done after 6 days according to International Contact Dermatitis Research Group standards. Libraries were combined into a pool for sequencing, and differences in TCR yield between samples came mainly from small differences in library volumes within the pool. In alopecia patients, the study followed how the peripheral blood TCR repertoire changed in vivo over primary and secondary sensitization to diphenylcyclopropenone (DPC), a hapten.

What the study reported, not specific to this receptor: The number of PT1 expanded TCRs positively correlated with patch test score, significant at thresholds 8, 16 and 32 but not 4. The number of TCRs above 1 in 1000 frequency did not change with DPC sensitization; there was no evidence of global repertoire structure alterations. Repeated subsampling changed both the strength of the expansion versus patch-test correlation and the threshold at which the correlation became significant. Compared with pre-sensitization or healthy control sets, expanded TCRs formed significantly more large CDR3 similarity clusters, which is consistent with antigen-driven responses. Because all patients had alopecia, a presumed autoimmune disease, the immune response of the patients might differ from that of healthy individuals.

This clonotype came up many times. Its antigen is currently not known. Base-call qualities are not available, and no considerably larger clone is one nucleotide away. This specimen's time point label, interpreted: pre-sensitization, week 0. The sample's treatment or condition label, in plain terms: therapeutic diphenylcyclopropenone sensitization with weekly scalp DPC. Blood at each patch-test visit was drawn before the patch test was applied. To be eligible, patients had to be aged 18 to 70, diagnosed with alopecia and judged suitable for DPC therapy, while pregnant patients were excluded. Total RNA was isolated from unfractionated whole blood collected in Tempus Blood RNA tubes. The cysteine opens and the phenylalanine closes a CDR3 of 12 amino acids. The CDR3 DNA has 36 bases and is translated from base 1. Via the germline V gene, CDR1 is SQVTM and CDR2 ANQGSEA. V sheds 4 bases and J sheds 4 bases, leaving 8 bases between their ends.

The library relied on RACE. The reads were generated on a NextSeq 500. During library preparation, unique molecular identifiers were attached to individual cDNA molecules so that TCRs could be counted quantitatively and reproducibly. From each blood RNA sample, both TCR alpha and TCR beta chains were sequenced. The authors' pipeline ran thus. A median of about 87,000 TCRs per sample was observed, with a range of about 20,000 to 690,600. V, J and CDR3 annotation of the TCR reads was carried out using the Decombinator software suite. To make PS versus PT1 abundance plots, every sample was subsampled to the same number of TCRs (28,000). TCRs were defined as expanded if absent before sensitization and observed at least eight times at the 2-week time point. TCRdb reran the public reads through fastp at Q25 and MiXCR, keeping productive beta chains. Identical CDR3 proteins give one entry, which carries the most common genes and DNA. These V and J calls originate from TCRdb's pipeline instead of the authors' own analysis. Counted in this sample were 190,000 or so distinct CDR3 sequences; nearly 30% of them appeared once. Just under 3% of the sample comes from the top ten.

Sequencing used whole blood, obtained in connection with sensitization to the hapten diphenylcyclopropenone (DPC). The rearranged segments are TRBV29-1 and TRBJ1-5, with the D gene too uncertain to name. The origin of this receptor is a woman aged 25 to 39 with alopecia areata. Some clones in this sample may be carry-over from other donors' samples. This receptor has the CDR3 CSVVVQNQPQHF. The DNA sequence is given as TGCAGCGTTGTAGTACAAAATCAGCCCCAGCATTTT.